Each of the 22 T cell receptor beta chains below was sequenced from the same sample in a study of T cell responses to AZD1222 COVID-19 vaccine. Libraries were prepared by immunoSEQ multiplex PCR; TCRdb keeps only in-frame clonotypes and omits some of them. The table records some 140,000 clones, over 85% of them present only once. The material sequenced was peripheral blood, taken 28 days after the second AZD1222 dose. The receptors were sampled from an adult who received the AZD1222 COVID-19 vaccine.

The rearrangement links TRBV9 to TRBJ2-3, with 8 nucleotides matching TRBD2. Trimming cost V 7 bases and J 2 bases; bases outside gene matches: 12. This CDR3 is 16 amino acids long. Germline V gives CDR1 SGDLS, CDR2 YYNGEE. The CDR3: CASAEGAGAYTDTQYF. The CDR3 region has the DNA TGTGCCAGCGCTGAGGGAGCGGGGGCGTACACAGATACGCAGTATTTT.

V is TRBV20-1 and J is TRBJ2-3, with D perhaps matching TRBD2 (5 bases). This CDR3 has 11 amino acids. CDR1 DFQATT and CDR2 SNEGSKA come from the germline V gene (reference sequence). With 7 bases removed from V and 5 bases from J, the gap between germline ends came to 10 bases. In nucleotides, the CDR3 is TGCAGTGGGCTAGCAGTAGATACGCAGTATTTT. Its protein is CSGLAVDTQYF.

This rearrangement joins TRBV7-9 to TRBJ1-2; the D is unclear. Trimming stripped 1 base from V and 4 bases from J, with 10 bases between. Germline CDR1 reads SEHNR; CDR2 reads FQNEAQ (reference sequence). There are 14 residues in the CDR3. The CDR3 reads CASSLDPSFYGYTF. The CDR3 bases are TGTGCCAGCAGCTTAGATCCCTCATTCTATGGCTACACCTTC.

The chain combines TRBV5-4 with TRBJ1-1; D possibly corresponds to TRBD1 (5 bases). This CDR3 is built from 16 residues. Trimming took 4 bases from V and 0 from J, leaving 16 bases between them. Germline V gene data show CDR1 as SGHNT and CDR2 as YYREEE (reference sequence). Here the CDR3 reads CASSTARGSMNTEAFF. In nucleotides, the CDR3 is TGTGCCAGCAGCACCGCCCGGGGGAGCATGAACACTGAAGCTTTCTTT.

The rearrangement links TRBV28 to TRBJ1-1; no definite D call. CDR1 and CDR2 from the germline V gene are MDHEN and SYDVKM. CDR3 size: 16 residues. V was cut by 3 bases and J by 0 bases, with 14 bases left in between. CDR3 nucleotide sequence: TGTGCCAGCAGTTTTCTTGCAGGCATGATGAACACTGAAGCTTTCTTT. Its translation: CASSFLAGMMNTEAFF.

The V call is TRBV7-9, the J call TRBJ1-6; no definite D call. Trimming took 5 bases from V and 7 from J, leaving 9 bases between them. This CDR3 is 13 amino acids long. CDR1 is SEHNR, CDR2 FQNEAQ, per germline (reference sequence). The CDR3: CASSPASNSPLHF. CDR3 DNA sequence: TGTGCCAGCAGCCCAGCAAGCAATTCACCCCTCCACTTT.

CDR3 nucleotide sequence: TGTGCCAGTAGTCTCTCAGGGGAGGTGGGGACAACAGATTTCGGGACCAATGAGCAGTTCTTC. This encodes CASSLSGEVGTTDFGTNEQFF. The rearrangement joins TRBV19 to TRBJ2-1; D could derive from TRBD1 or TRBD2 (6 bases each). Trimming took off 5 bases at V and 6 bases at J, with 35 bases between the two ends. The CDR3 contains 21 residues. Germline CDR1 is LNHDA and CDR2 is SQIVND (reference sequence).

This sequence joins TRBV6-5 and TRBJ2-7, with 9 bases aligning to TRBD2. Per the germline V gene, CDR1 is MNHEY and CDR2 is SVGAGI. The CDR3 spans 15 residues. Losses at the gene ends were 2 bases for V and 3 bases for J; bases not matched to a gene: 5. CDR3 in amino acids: CASSYQRGAFYEQYF. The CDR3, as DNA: TGTGCCAGCAGTTACCAGCGGGGGGCCTTCTACGAGCAGTACTTC.

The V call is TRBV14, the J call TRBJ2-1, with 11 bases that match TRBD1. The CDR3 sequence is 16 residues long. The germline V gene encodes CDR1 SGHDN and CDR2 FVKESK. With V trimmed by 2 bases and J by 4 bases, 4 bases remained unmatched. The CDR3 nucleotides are TGTGCCAGCAGCCAACTGGGGACAGGGGGTTACAATGAGCAGTTCTTC. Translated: CASSQLGTGGYNEQFF.

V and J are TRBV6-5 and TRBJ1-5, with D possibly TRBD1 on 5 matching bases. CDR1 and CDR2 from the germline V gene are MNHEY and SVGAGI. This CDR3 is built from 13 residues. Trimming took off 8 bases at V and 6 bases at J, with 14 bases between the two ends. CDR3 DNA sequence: TGTGCCAGCGGGGCCGGGCTGATTCAGCCCCAGCATTTT. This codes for CASGAGLIQPQHF.

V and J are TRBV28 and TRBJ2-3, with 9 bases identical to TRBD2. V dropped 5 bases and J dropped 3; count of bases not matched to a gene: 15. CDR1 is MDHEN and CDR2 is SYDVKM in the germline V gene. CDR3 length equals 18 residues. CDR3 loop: CASSPLLRGGGITDTQYF. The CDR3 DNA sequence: TGTGCCAGCAGTCCACTCCTCCGCGGGGGGGGCATAACAGATACGCAGTATTTT. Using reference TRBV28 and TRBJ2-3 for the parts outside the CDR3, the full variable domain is DVKVTQSSRYLVKRTGEKVFLECVQDMDHENMFWYRQDPGLGLRLIYFSYDVKMKEKGDIPEGYSVSREKKERFSLILESASTNQTSMYLCASSPLLRGGGITDTQYFGPGTRLTVL.

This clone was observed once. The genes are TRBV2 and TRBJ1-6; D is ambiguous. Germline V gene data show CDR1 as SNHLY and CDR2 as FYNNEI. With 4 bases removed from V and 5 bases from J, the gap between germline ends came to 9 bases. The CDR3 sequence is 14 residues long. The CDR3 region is CASSVTVNNSPLHF. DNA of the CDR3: TGTGCCAGCAGTGTCACAGTTAATAATTCACCCCTCCACTTT.

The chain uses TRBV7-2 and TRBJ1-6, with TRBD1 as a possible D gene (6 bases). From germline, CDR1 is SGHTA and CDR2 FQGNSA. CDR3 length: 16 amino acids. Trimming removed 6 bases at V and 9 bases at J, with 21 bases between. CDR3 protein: CASSSTKGGAGSPLHF. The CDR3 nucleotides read TGTGCCAGCAGTTCTACTAAGGGGGGGGCTGGTTCACCCCTCCACTTT.

The chain's CDR3 is CASRKQGALSQPQHF. In DNA form, the CDR3 reads TGTGCCAGTAGGAAACAGGGGGCTTTGAGTCAGCCCCAGCATTTT. V usage is TRBV19 and J usage is TRBJ1-5; 9 nucleotides agree with TRBD1. This CDR3 spans 15 amino acids. V dropped 6 bases and J dropped 6; count of bases not matched to a gene: 9. Per germline, CDR1 LNHDA and CDR2 SQIVND (reference sequence).

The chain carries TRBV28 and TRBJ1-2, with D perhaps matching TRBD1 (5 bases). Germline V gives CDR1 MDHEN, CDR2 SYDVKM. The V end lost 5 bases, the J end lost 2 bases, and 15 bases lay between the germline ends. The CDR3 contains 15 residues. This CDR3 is CASSRPFEGNYGYTF. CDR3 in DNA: TGTGCCAGCAGTCGACCCTTTGAGGGGAACTATGGCTACACCTTC.

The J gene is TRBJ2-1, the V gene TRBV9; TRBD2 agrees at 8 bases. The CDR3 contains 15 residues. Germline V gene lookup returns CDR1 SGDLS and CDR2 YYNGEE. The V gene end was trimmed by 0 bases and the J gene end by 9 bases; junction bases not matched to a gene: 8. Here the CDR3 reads CASSVGAGGMFEQFF. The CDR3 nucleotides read TGTGCCAGCAGCGTAGGGGCGGGGGGTATGTTTGAGCAGTTCTTC.

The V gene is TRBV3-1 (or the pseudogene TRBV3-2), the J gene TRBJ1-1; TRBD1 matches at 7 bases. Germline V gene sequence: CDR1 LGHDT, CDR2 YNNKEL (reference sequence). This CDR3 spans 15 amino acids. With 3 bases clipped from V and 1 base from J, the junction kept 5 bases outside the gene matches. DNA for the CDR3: TGTGCCAGCAGCCAGCCGGGACAGTCGAACACTGAAGCTTTCTTT. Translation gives CASSQPGQSNTEAFF.

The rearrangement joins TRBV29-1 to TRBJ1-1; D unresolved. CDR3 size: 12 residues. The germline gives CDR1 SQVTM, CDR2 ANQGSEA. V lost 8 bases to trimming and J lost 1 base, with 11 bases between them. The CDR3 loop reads CSSHGENTEAFF. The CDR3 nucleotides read TGCAGCTCACACGGGGAGAACACTGAAGCTTTCTTT.

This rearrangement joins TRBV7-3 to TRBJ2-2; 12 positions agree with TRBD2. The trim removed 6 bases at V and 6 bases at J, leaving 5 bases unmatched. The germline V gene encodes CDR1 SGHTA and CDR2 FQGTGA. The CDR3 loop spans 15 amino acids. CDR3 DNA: TGTGCCAGCAGTCTAGCGGGGGGGTCCCCCGGGGAGCTGTTTTTT. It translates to CASSLAGGSPGELFF.

Here the CDR3 reads CASSQPSDTQYF. The CDR3 DNA reads as TGTGCCAGCAGCCAACCCTCAGATACGCAGTATTTT. J is TRBJ2-3 and V is TRBV3-1 (or the pseudogene TRBV3-2), with D uncertain. V was clipped by 2 bases and J by 4 bases, with 4 bases between them. Germline V gene lookup returns CDR1 LGHDT and CDR2 YNNKEL (reference sequence). The CDR3 runs to 12 residues.

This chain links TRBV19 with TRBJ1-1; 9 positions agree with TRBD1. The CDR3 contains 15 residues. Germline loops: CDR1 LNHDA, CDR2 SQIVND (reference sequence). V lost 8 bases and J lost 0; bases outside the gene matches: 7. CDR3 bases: TGTGCCAGTTGGGGACAGGGACACATGAACACTGAAGCTTTCTTT. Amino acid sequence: CASWGQGHMNTEAFF.

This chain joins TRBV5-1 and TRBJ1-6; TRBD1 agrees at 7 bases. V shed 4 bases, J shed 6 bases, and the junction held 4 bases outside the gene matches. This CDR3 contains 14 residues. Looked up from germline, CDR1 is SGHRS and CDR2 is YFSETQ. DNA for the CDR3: TGCGCCAGCAGCGCGGGACAGCCTAATTCACCCCTCCACTTT. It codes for CASSAGQPNSPLHF.